These 2 T cell receptor beta chains share one sample of origin, sequenced in a study of blood T cell repertoires in COVID-19. Profiled with immunoSEQ multiplex PCR; TCRdb holds only in-frame clones, not every one. Of under 30,000 clones in the sample, 80% to 90% were seen once. The sample was peripheral blood. The receptors here all came from a human donor with active COVID-19. The donor label of this sample is uncertain.

The rearrangement links TRBV18 to TRBJ1-1, with 7 positions matching TRBD1. In germline, CDR1 is KGHSH, CDR2 LQKENI. The CDR3 contains 12 residues. The junction had 1 base not matched to a gene; V was cut back by 3 bases and J by 6 bases. The CDR3 sequence: CASSPGQAEAFF. The CDR3 DNA sequence: TGTGCCAGCTCACCCGGACAGGCTGAAGCTTTCTTT.

The V call is TRBV3-1 (or the pseudogene TRBV3-2), the J call TRBJ1-1, with unresolved D. Germline V gene lookup returns CDR1 LGHDT and CDR2 YNNKEL (reference sequence). V was shortened by 0 bases and J by 4 bases, with 12 bases between the two germline ends. This CDR3 is 15 amino acids long. The CDR3 DNA is TGTGCCAGCAGCCAAGAGGGTACGGGAAGCACTGAAGCTTTCTTT. Encoded protein: CASSQEGTGSTEAFF.